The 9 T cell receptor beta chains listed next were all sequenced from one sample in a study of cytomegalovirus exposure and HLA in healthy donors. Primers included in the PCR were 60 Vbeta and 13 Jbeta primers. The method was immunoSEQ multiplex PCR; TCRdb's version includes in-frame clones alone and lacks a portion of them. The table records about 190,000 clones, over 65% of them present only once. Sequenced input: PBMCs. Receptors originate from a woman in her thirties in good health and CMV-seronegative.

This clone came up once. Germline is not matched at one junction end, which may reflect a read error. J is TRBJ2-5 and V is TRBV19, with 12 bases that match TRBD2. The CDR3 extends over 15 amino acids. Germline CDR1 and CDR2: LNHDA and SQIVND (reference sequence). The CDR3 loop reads CAGSMTSGGQETQYF. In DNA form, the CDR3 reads TGTGCCGGTAGTATGACTAGCGGGGGACAAGAGACCCAGTACTTC.

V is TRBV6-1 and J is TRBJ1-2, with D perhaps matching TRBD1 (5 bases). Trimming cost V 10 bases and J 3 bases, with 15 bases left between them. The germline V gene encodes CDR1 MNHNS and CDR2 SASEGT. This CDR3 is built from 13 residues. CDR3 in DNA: TGTGCCAACTTCGCAGGGTTGGACTATGGCTACACCTTC. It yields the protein CANFAGLDYGYTF.

For the CDR3, the DNA is TGTGCCAGCAGCTCACTAGCGGGGGGTGGCTACGAGCAGTACTTC. This encodes CASSSLAGGGYEQYF. The chain recombines TRBV7-6 with TRBJ2-5, with TRBD2 matching 12 bases. The DNA end is more similar to TRBJ2-7, so the J call may be wrong. Germline V CDR1 and CDR2: SGHVS, FNYEAQ. This CDR3 is built from 15 residues.

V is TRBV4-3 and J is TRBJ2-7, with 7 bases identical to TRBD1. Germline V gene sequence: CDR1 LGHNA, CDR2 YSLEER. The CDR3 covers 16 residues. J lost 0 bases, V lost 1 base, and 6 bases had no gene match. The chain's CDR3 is CASSQATGTGSYEQYF. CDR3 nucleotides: TGCGCCAGCAGCCAAGCGACAGGGACGGGCTCCTACGAGCAGTACTTC.

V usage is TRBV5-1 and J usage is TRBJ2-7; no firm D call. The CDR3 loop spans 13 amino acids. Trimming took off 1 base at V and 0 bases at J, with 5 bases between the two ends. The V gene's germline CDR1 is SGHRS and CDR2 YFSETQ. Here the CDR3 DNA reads TGCGCCAGCAGCTTGCGGGTCTCCTACGAGCAGTACTTC. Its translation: CASSLRVSYEQYF.

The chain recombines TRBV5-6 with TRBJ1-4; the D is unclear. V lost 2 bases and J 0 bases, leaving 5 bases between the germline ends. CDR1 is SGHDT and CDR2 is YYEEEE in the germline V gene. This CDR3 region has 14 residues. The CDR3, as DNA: TGTGCCAGCAGCTTACCAGCAACTAATGAAAAACTGTTTTTT. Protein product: CASSLPATNEKLFF.

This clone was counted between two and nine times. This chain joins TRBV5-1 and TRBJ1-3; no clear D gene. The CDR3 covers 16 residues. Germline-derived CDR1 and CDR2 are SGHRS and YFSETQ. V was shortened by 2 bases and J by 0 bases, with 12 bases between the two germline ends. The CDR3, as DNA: TGCGCCAGCAGCTTAGGAGGCCTCCTCTCTGGAAACACCATATATTTT. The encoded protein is CASSLGGLLSGNTIYF.

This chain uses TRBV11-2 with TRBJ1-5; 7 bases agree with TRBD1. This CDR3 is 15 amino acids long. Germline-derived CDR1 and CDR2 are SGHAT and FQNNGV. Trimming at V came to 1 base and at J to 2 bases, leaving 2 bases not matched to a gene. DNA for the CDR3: TGTGCCAGCAGCTTAGGGAGGGGGCGCAATCAGCCCCAGCATTTT. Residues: CASSLGRGRNQPQHF.

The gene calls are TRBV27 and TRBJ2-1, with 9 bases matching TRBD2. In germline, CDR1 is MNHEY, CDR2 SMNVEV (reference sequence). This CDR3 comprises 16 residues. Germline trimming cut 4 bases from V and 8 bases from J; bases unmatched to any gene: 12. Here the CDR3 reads CASSSPRGTSRDEQFF. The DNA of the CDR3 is TGTGCCAGCAGTTCCCCCAGGGGGACTAGCCGGGATGAGCAGTTCTTC.